Listed below are T cell receptor beta chains from one sample, sequenced in a study of STAT5B mutations in CD4+ large granular lymphocyte leukemia. Libraries were prepared by immunoSEQ multiplex PCR; TCRdb keeps only in-frame clonotypes and omits some of them. The sample records some 30,000 clones, 65% to 85% being singletons. Specimen: CD4+ T cells from blood buffy coats. These receptors were taken from a human donor in good health. CDR3s leave out the opening cysteine and the closing phenylalanine or tryptophan. Fields, in order: V gene, CDR3 length, J gene, CDR3 protein.

V gene: TRBV27; CDR3 length: 14; J gene: TRBJ2-2; CDR3 protein: ASSSGTGKGTGELF
V gene: TRBV9; CDR3 length: 14; J gene: TRBJ2-1; CDR3 protein: ASSVATGGPRNEQF
V gene: TRBV5-8; CDR3 length: 12; J gene: TRBJ1-1; CDR3 protein: ASRKAGTLPRAF
V gene: TRBV4-1; CDR3 length: 9; J gene: TRBJ2-3; CDR3 protein: ASKTANTQY
V gene: TRBV30; CDR3 length: 15; J gene: TRBJ1-4; CDR3 protein: AWSTGTGAVANEKLF
V gene: TRBV5-6; CDR3 length: 14; J gene: TRBJ2-2; CDR3 protein: ASSLGQISNTGELF
V gene: TRBV9; CDR3 length: 13; J gene: TRBJ2-2; CDR3 protein: ASSVELGGAGELF
V gene: TRBV28; CDR3 length: 15; J gene: TRBJ2-6; CDR3 protein: ASKSSGALSGANVLT
V gene: TRBV15; CDR3 length: 13; J gene: TRBJ2-1; CDR3 protein: ATSRDWDRDNEQF
V gene: TRBV9; CDR3 length: 13; J gene: TRBJ2-5; CDR3 protein: ASSVALGGGETQY
V gene: TRBV14; CDR3 length: 14; J gene: TRBJ1-3; CDR3 protein: ASSQVRTSSGNTIY
V gene: TRBV7-2; CDR3 length: 10; J gene: TRBJ1-2; CDR3 protein: ASSRSSYGYT
V gene: TRBV5-1; CDR3 length: 12; J gene: TRBJ1-2; CDR3 protein: ASSLGEANYGYT
V gene: TRBV6-5; CDR3 length: 12; J gene: TRBJ2-2; CDR3 protein: ASGTGANTGELF
V gene: TRBV7-8; CDR3 length: 12; J gene: TRBJ1-2; CDR3 protein: ASSPQVGGYGYT
V gene: TRBV15; CDR3 length: 15; J gene: TRBJ2-5; CDR3 protein: ATGRLAGSRGQETQY
V gene: TRBV2; CDR3 length: 12; J gene: TRBJ2-1; CDR3 protein: ASGGKAGHNEQF
V gene: TRBV2; CDR3 length: 10; J gene: TRBJ2-5; CDR3 protein: ASSEFVETQY
V gene: TRBV13; CDR3 length: 10; J gene: TRBJ1-3; CDR3 protein: ATTSSGNTIY
V gene: TRBV5-1; CDR3 length: 16; J gene: TRBJ2-5; CDR3 protein: ASSLEGTSTGKQETQY
V gene: TRBV7-6; CDR3 length: 11; J gene: TRBJ1-1; CDR3 protein: ASSLLQSTEAF
V gene: TRBV7-9; CDR3 length: 12; J gene: TRBJ2-1; CDR3 protein: ARSIGRDGDEQF
V gene: TRBV2; CDR3 length: 12; J gene: TRBJ2-2; CDR3 protein: ASSGAGDTGELF
V gene: TRBV15; CDR3 length: 14; J gene: TRBJ2-3; CDR3 protein: ATSRDFAGSGDTQY
V gene: TRBV7-9; CDR3 length: 13; J gene: TRBJ1-4; CDR3 protein: ASSLVPQGGEKLF
V gene: TRBV11-2; CDR3 length: 13; J gene: TRBJ2-1; CDR3 protein: ASSVGAGQFNEQF
V gene: TRBV15; CDR3 length: 16; J gene: TRBJ1-1; CDR3 protein: ATSGSLRGPISDTEAF
V gene: TRBV6-1; CDR3 length: 10; J gene: TRBJ2-3; CDR3 protein: ASRSDPDTQY
V gene: TRBV6-5; CDR3 length: 11; J gene: TRBJ1-1; CDR3 protein: AISVNIAAEAF
V gene: TRBV6-5; CDR3 length: 12; J gene: TRBJ1-4; CDR3 protein: ASSYHATNEKLF
V gene: TRBV30; CDR3 length: 14; J gene: TRBJ1-1; CDR3 protein: AWSRTLQGGNTEAF
V gene: TRBV19; CDR3 length: 12; J gene: TRBJ1-4; CDR3 protein: ASSLQGPNEKLF
V gene: TRBV10-3; CDR3 length: 11; J gene: TRBJ2-3; CDR3 protein: AISGEDSDTQY
V gene: TRBV30; CDR3 length: 13; J gene: TRBJ1-5; CDR3 protein: AWSVPGMGNQPQH
V gene: TRBV30; CDR3 length: 12; J gene: TRBJ1-5; CDR3 protein: AWSLGQGHAPQH
V gene: TRBV14; CDR3 length: 13; J gene: TRBJ2-1; CDR3 protein: ASSPFGTGYNEQF
V gene: TRBV18; CDR3 length: 15; J gene: TRBJ1-1; CDR3 protein: ASSPPTSQGVNTEAF
V gene: TRBV30; CDR3 length: 13; J gene: TRBJ1-4; CDR3 protein: AWSATGTVNEKLF
V gene: TRBV5-6; CDR3 length: 12; J gene: TRBJ1-2; CDR3 protein: ASSPGTGGRGYT
V gene: TRBV11-3; CDR3 length: 12; J gene: TRBJ2-3; CDR3 protein: ASSWSPSTDTQY
V gene: TRBV6-1; CDR3 length: 15; J gene: TRBJ2-1; CDR3 protein: ASSGKGPGRSYNEQF
V gene: TRBV6-6; CDR3 length: 13; J gene: TRBJ1-6; CDR3 protein: ASSPRQPSASPLH
V gene: TRBV6-6; CDR3 length: 11; J gene: TRBJ1-4; CDR3 protein: ASRGGTNEKLF
V gene: TRBV7-8; CDR3 length: 12; J gene: TRBJ1-6; CDR3 protein: ASSRTGGGSPLH
V gene: TRBV29-1; CDR3 length: 8; J gene: TRBJ2-5; CDR3 protein: SVEGETQY
V gene: TRBV30; CDR3 length: 11; J gene: TRBJ1-2; CDR3 protein: AWSVRNGDGYT
V gene: TRBV4-1; CDR3 length: 12; J gene: TRBJ1-5; CDR3 protein: ASSQVQGGQPQH